A single sample gave rise to the 32 T cell receptor beta chains below, sequenced in a study of identical twins. TCRdb re-called the 5' RACE reads with MiXCR, one entry per CDR3 protein. Of approximately 140,000 distinct CDR3 sequences in the sample, around 3.5% were seen once. Sequenced sample: memory T cells sorted from blood. These receptor sequences come from a man younger than 35 in good health.

This clonotype appeared many times. This rearrangement joins TRBV4-2 to TRBJ2-7; 7 positions agree with TRBD1. V lost 0 bases, J lost 4 bases, and 9 bases stayed unmatched. This CDR3 region has 16 residues. From germline, CDR1 is LGHNA and CDR2 YNFKEQ. CDR3 loop: CASSQDLFGTDYEQYF. DNA for the CDR3: TGTGCCAGCAGCCAAGATCTATTCGGGACAGATTACGAGCAGTACTTC.

This clonotype was detected ten times or more. V usage is TRBV6-4 and J usage is TRBJ2-3; D uncertain. V was trimmed by 3 bases and J by 1 base, leaving 8 bases between them. Germline CDR1 and CDR2: MRHNA and SNTAGT. The CDR3 is made up of 14 amino acids. In DNA form, the CDR3 reads TGTGCCAGCAGTGAACTTGGAGGCACAGATACGCAGTATTTT. Translating it yields CASSELGGTDTQYF.

This clonotype turned up a few times. This chain connects TRBV6-1 to TRBJ2-2, with D possibly being TRBD1 or TRBD2 (6 bases each). The V and J ends lost 7 bases and 7 bases respectively, with 16 bases between them. Germline CDR1 and CDR2: MNHNS and SASEGT. This CDR3 comprises 14 residues. CDR3 sequence reads: CASKGGLVHGELFF. In nucleotides, the CDR3 is TGTGCCAGCAAAGGGGGACTGGTTCACGGGGAGCTGTTTTTT.

This clonotype has a count of ten or more. The chain is built from TRBV11-2 and TRBJ1-2, with D possibly matching TRBD1 (5 bases). Germline loops: CDR1 SGHAT, CDR2 FQNNGV. This CDR3 region has 15 residues. V shed 5 bases and J shed 4 bases, with 17 bases lying between them. The CDR3 reads CASSPSETAGYGYTF. The CDR3 nucleotides read TGTGCCAGCAGCCCAAGCGAGACAGCGGGCTATGGCTACACCTTC.

The table lists this clonotype with many counts. This chain joins TRBV11-2 and TRBJ2-1; D is uncertain. The germline V and J ends were trimmed by 2 bases and 0 bases, with 26 bases remaining between them. The CDR3 runs to 21 residues. Germline CDR1 SGHAT, CDR2 FQNNGV. CDR3 amino acids: CASSLRVGRSFSQSSYNEQFF. The CDR3 bases are TGTGCCAGCAGCTTACGGGTTGGCCGATCATTCTCACAAAGCTCCTACAATGAGCAGTTCTTC. Complete variable domain (other parts from reference TRBV11-2 and TRBJ2-1): EAGVAQSPRYKIIEKRQSVAFWCNPISGHATLYWYQQILGQGPKLLIQFQNNGVVDDSQLPKDRFSAERLKGVDSTLKIQPAKLEDSAVYLCASSLRVGRSFSQSSYNEQFFGPGTRLTVL.

This clonotype was seen at least ten times. The V and J genes are TRBV5-1 and TRBJ2-6; no definite D call. The CDR3 spans 15 residues. V shed 0 bases and J shed 0 bases, with 4 bases lying between them. Germline V gene sequence: CDR1 SGHRS, CDR2 YFSETQ. The CDR3 DNA reads as TGCGCCAGCAGCTTGGAACACTCTGGGGCCAACGTCCTGACTTTC. Translating gives CASSLEHSGANVLTF.

This clonotype has at least ten counts. The chain employs TRBV7-8 and TRBJ2-3; D not certain. CDR1 is SGHVS and CDR2 is FQNEAQ in the germline V gene. The CDR3 is made up of 14 amino acids. Trimming cost V 3 bases and J 5 bases, with 12 bases left between them. Here the CDR3 DNA reads TGTGCCAGCAGCTTTCCATCTCCAGGAGATACGCAGTATTTT. As protein: CASSFPSPGDTQYF.

At least ten counts were recorded for this clonotype. The chain links TRBV29-1 to TRBJ2-4; unclear D gene. The V gene's germline CDR1 is SQVTM and CDR2 ANQGSEA. The V and J ends lost 6 bases and 2 bases respectively, with 11 bases between them. CDR3 size: 13 residues. The CDR3: CSVGFTTKNIQYF. The CDR3 region has the DNA TGCAGCGTGGGTTTTACAACCAAAAACATTCAGTACTTC.

The table lists this clonotype with many counts. The chain couples TRBV11-3 to TRBJ2-1; perhaps TRBD2 as D (6 bases). Germline CDR1 SGHNT, CDR2 YENEEA. Trimming left V 1 base short and J 8 bases short, with 6 bases between. The CDR3 is 12 amino acids. In DNA form, the CDR3 reads TGTGCCAGCAGCTTAGGGGAGGATGAGCAGTTCTTC. Encoded protein: CASSLGEDEQFF.

This clonotype was picked up many times. The rearrangement joins TRBV12-3 or TRBV12-4 to TRBJ1-2; 10 bases are a match to TRBD1. Trimming removed 4 bases from V and 8 bases from J; junction bases left unmatched: 10. The CDR3 is made up of 15 amino acids. CDR3 nucleotide sequence: TGTGCCAGCAGTTCGACAGGGGGCGCGACTTCCGGCTACACCTTC. Translation gives CASSSTGGATSGYTF.

In its sample, this clonotype was seen many times. The rearrangement joins TRBV28 to TRBJ2-6; TRBD2 might be the D (5 bases). The germline V gene has CDR1 MDHEN and CDR2 SYDVKM. Trimming shortened V by 5 bases and J by 1 base, and 15 bases separated the two germline ends. The CDR3 extends over 17 amino acids. CDR3 protein: CASSHLRDLSGANVLTF. The DNA of the CDR3 is TGTGCCAGCAGTCACCTCCGGGATCTGTCTGGGGCCAACGTCCTGACTTTC.

This clonotype has a count of ten or more. The chain is built from TRBV20-1 and TRBJ1-1, with D perhaps TRBD1 (6 bases). The germline gives CDR1 DFQATT, CDR2 SNEGSKA (reference sequence). The CDR3 loop spans 13 amino acids. The germline V and J ends were trimmed by 7 bases and 0 bases, with 12 bases remaining between them. CDR3 DNA sequence: TGCAGTGATGGGGGGCGAATGAACACTGAAGCTTTCTTT. Its protein product is CSDGGRMNTEAFF.

CDR3 amino acids: CASSFLAGETSPTDTQYF. In DNA form, the CDR3 reads TGTGCCAGCAGCTTTCTAGCGGGAGAAACTTCCCCCACGGATACGCAGTATTTT. V is TRBV7-6 and J is TRBJ2-3, with 10 positions matching TRBD2. CDR1 and CDR2 (germline): SGHVS, FNYEAQ. The CDR3 is made up of 18 amino acids. Unmatched junction bases numbered 15, after V lost 3 bases and J lost 6 bases.

In its sample, this clonotype was seen many times. The chain uses TRBV11-2 and TRBJ1-2, with D uncertain. Per the germline V gene, CDR1 is SGHAT and CDR2 is FQNNGV. The CDR3 is 13 amino acids. Trimming removed 4 bases at V and 4 bases at J, with 10 bases between. The CDR3 nucleotides read TGTGCCAGCAGCTCAGCGCAGGTCTATGGCTACACCTTC. Translating gives CASSSAQVYGYTF. Complete variable domain (other parts from reference TRBV11-2 and TRBJ1-2): EAGVAQSPRYKIIEKRQSVAFWCNPISGHATLYWYQQILGQGPKLLIQFQNNGVVDDSQLPKDRFSAERLKGVDSTLKIQPAKLEDSAVYLCASSSAQVYGYTFGSGTRLTVV.

This clonotype has a count of ten or more. This chain uses TRBV4-3 with TRBJ2-1, with D perhaps matching TRBD1 (6 bases). V shed 0 bases and J shed 0 bases, with 9 bases lying between them. Germline V CDR1 and CDR2: LGHNA, YSLEER. This CDR3 spans 16 amino acids. The DNA for the CDR3 is TGCGCCAGCAGCCAAGACAGGGGCTACTCCTACAATGAGCAGTTCTTC. Translation: CASSQDRGYSYNEQFF.

This chain joins TRBV30 and TRBJ2-7, with a weak D call TRBD1 (6 bases). CDR1 is GTSNPN, CDR2 SVGIG, per germline (reference sequence). The CDR3 runs to 12 residues. V lost 1 base, J lost 2 bases, and 6 bases lay in between. In DNA form, the CDR3 reads TGTGCCTGGAGTGGGACAGCCTACGAGCAGTACTTC. Translating it yields CAWSGTAYEQYF.

This clonotype was observed at least ten times. This rearrangement joins TRBV11-3 to TRBJ1-4; D is unresolved. Trimming took off 4 bases at V and 8 bases at J, with 5 bases between the two ends. CDR3 length equals 11 residues. Germline CDR1 and CDR2: SGHNT and YENEEA. The CDR3 reads CASSSREKLFF. CDR3 nucleotide sequence: TGTGCCAGCAGCTCGAGAGAAAAACTGTTTTTT. Full variable domain (outside the CDR3, taken from reference TRBV11-3 and TRBJ1-4): EAGVVQSPRYKIIEKKQPVAFWCNPISGHNTLYWYLQNLGQGPELLIRYENEEAVDDSQLPKDRFSAERLKGVDSTLKIQPAELGDSAVYLCASSSREKLFFGSGTQLSVL.

The CDR3 nucleotides read TGTGCCAGCAGCTTGTATAGCGGAAGCACAGATACGCAGTATTTT. This codes for CASSLYSGSTDTQYF. The gene calls are TRBV5-5 and TRBJ2-3, with D maybe TRBD2 (6 bases). This CDR3 is built from 15 residues. The V end was cut by 1 base, the J end by 0 bases, with 9 bases between. Germline CDR1 and CDR2: SGHKS and YYEKEE (reference sequence). Together with reference TRBV5-5 and TRBJ2-3, the CDR3 gives the full variable domain: DAGVTQSPTHLIKTRGQQVTLRCSPISGHKSVSWYQQVLGQGPQFIFQYYEKEERGRGNFPDRFSARQFPNYSSELNVNALLLGDSALYLCASSLYSGSTDTQYFGPGTRLTVL.

This clonotype was found many times. The V call is TRBV24-1, the J call TRBJ2-1, with 9 nucleotides matching TRBD2. V gave up 4 bases and J gave up 15 bases; unmatched junction bases: 6. Germline lookup yields CDR1 KGHDR and CDR2 SFDVKD. The CDR3 length is 12 residues. CDR3 amino acids: CATSEGGTSPFF. The CDR3 region has the DNA TGTGCCACCAGTGAGGGGGGGACTAGCCCGTTCTTC.

This clonotype was detected many times. The chain carries TRBV6-2 or TRBV6-3 and TRBJ2-1; no clear D gene. The CDR3 length is 15 residues. Per the germline V gene, CDR1 is MNHEY and CDR2 is SVGEGT. Deletions cut 5 bases from V and 6 bases from J, with 17 bases between. The CDR3 spells CASSQNPDGTNEQFF. CDR3 nucleotide sequence: TGTGCCAGCAGTCAAAACCCCGACGGAACCAATGAGCAGTTCTTC.

Many counts were recorded for this clonotype. This chain links TRBV12-3 or TRBV12-4 with TRBJ1-2, with 9 nucleotides matching TRBD1. V lost 3 bases and J lost 8; bases outside the gene matches: 13. This CDR3 is 16 amino acids long. For the CDR3, the DNA is TGTGCCAGCAGTTTCGGACAGGGGCTCCCGGAGCGGGGCTACACCTTC. Amino acids: CASSFGQGLPERGYTF.

This clonotype was picked up many times. The rearrangement joins TRBV12-3 or TRBV12-4 to TRBJ2-3, with 12 bases matching TRBD2. The CDR3 has 17 residues. The trim removed 3 bases at V and 5 bases at J, leaving 9 bases unmatched. The CDR3 DNA reads as TGTGCCAGCAGTTTTTTGACTAGCGGGAGACCAGGAGATACGCAGTATTTT. Encoded protein: CASSFLTSGRPGDTQYF.

In this sample, this clonotype turned up many times. The chain links TRBV12-3 or TRBV12-4 to TRBJ2-4; perhaps TRBD2 as D (6 bases). The ends were cut back, 7 bases at V and 0 bases at J, with 13 bases in the middle. CDR3 length: 15 residues. The CDR3, as DNA: TGTGCCAGCACTGGCGGCGGGGTAGCCAAAAACATTCAGTACTTC. Translating it yields CASTGGGVAKNIQYF.

This clonotype was seen at least ten times. V and J are TRBV4-1 and TRBJ2-1; D may be TRBD2 (6 bases). V lost 1 base and J lost 12, with 13 bases in between. CDR3 length: 13 residues. Germline-derived CDR1 and CDR2 are MGHRA and YSYEKL. The CDR3 coding sequence is TGCGCCAGCAGCCAAGTCCCGGGAGCCTGGCAGTTCTTC. The encoded protein is CASSQVPGAWQFF.

The sample holds many counts of this clonotype. J is TRBJ1-2 and V is TRBV20-1, with TRBD1 matching 7 bases. Germline-derived CDR1 and CDR2 are DFQATT and SNEGSKA (reference sequence). The CDR3 runs to 14 residues. J lost 4 bases, V lost 1 base, and 6 bases had no gene match. The CDR3 nucleotides read TGCAGTGCTAGAGCGGACAGGAGGGGCTATGGCTACACCTTC. Translated, it gives CSARADRRGYGYTF.

This clonotype was counted at least ten times. V gene TRBV7-9 combines with J gene TRBJ2-5; TRBD2 might be the D (5 bases). Deletions cut 5 bases from V and 5 bases from J, with 12 bases between. The CDR3 covers 13 residues. CDR1 SEHNR and CDR2 FQNEAQ come from the germline V gene (reference sequence). CDR3 nucleotide sequence: TGTGCCAGCAGCACAACAGCGGTGGAGACCCAGTACTTC. It specifies CASSTTAVETQYF.

This clonotype has a count of ten or more. The chain recombines TRBV10-3 with TRBJ2-7, with D perhaps matching TRBD2 (5 bases). There are 14 residues in the CDR3. V gave up 3 bases and J gave up 0 bases, with 9 bases separating them. Germline loops: CDR1 ENHRY, CDR2 SYGVKD. Here the CDR3 reads CAISDPTTSYEQYV. CDR3 DNA: TGTGCCATCAGTGACCCGACTACCTCCTACGAGCAGTACGTC.

In this sample, this clonotype turned up many times. The chain uses TRBV3-1 and TRBJ1-2; possibly TRBD1 for D (5 bases). Germline V gene lookup returns CDR1 LGHDT and CDR2 YNNKEL (reference sequence). V lost 4 bases to trimming and J lost 7 bases, with 16 bases between them. The CDR3 totals 14 residues. Here the CDR3 reads CASSPGTPESGYTF. The CDR3, as DNA: TGTGCCAGCAGCCCTGGGACCCCCGAGAGTGGCTACACCTTC.

This clonotype has ten or more counts. The rearrangement joins TRBV7-2 to TRBJ2-5; 7 bases are a match to TRBD2. J gave up 1 base and V 0 bases, and 2 bases lay outside the gene matches. This CDR3 is 15 amino acids long. CDR1 SGHTA and CDR2 FQGNSA come from the germline V gene. The CDR3, as DNA: TGTGCCAGCAGCTTAGCCAGCGGGGTCCAAGAGACCCAGTACTTC. It specifies CASSLASGVQETQYF.

In the case of this clonotype: A much larger clonotype is one base distant, so this may be a read error. V is TRBV6-1 and J is TRBJ1-5; 7 positions match TRBD1. The CDR3 length is 16 residues. CDR1 MNHNS and CDR2 SASEGT come from the germline V gene. The CDR3 bases are TGTGCCAGCAGTGAAGCAAGTTCGGCAGGGGGGCGGCCCCAGCGTTTT. Encoded protein: CASSEASSAGGRPQRF.

Ten or more counts support this clonotype. This chain links TRBV10-3 with TRBJ2-5; D might be TRBD2 (5 bases). Germline V gives CDR1 ENHRY, CDR2 SYGVKD. V gave up 6 bases and J gave up 5 bases, with 22 bases separating them. This CDR3 contains 16 residues. DNA of the CDR3: TGTGCCATCAGGGGTGGGAGTTCCCATACAATGGAGACCCAGTACTTC. Translating it yields CAIRGGSSHTMETQYF.

This clonotype was seen many times. The V gene is TRBV7-8, the J gene TRBJ2-1, with D tentatively TRBD1 or TRBD2 (5 bases each). Germline values: CDR1 SGHVS, CDR2 FQNEAQ. The length of the CDR3 is 15 residues. The V gene lost 4 bases and the J gene lost 9 bases, with 19 bases spanning the gap. The CDR3 loop is CASSSAGFSRGEQFF. The CDR3 nucleotides read TGTGCCAGCAGCTCCGCAGGGTTCTCTCGGGGTGAGCAGTTCTTC.